Shown below are 32 T cell receptor beta chains from a single sample sequenced in a study of vaccination effects on CD4 cells after COVID-19. Repertoires were generated with immunoSEQ multiplex PCR, while TCRdb's copy carries only in-frame clones and drops some. The profile covers more than 40,000 clones, with 65% to 80% appearing a single time and about 15% taken by the ten largest. Antigen-specific CD4+ T cells were expanded with viral peptide pools in the ViraFEST assay before sequencing. Once cultured for nine to ten days, the cells underwent separation to obtain CD4+ T cells. Of the BNT162b2 and mRNA-1273 vaccines, participants received two doses of one or the other. No antigen has been assigned to these receptors. The sequencing here drew on CD4+ T cells from PBMCs cultured with HCoV-OC43 spike peptides, taken after COVID-19 vaccination. Subset noted: HCoV-OC43 spike overlapping peptide pool stimulation. Every receptor here comes from a human donor who received a COVID-19 vaccine.

This chain links TRBV6-5 with TRBJ1-2; possible D gene TRBD1, 5 bases. Trimming cost V 4 bases and J 4 bases, with 19 bases left between them. Germline assignment: CDR1 MNHEY and CDR2 SVGAGI. The CDR3 consists of 16 residues. CDR3 loop: CASSSGSTGAPYGYTF. CDR3 sequence (DNA): TGTGCCAGCAGTTCAGGGAGTACAGGCGCTCCCTATGGCTACACCTTC.

There are a few counts of this clone. The chain recombines TRBV5-1 with TRBJ2-3, with TRBD1 identical over 10 bases. The junction had 5 bases not matched to a gene; V was cut back by 3 bases and J by 4 bases. CDR1 SGHRS and CDR2 YFSETQ come from the germline V gene. The CDR3 totals 15 residues. CDR3 DNA: TGCGCCAGCAGCTCCGGACAGGGGGGATCAGATACGCAGTATTTT. This codes for CASSSGQGGSDTQYF.

The rearrangement links TRBV6-5 to TRBJ1-2; D unresolved. Germline V gene lookup returns CDR1 MNHEY and CDR2 SVGAGI. The CDR3 is made up of 13 amino acids. Trimming took 11 bases from V and 0 from J, leaving 13 bases between them. Here the CDR3 DNA reads TGTGCCGGGAGAGGCAGTTCTAACTATGGCTACACCTTC. This codes for CAGRGSSNYGYTF.

This chain links TRBV4-1 with TRBJ2-7; TRBD2 agrees at 12 bases. Germline V gene lookup returns CDR1 MGHRA and CDR2 YSYEKL. J lost 3 bases, V lost 1 base, and 16 bases had no gene match. The length of the CDR3 is 20 residues. The CDR3 region has the DNA TGCGCCAGCAGCCAAGTCCCGGGGGGCTCTAGCGGGAGGGCCCTCTACGAGCAGTACTTC. Translation gives CASSQVPGGSSGRALYEQYF.

The chain couples TRBV7-9 to TRBJ2-1; the match to TRBD2 covers 14 bases. This CDR3 contains 19 residues. The V and J ends lost 4 bases and 0 bases, in that order; junction bases with no gene match: 8. Germline V gene lookup returns CDR1 SEHNR and CDR2 FQNEAQ (reference sequence). CDR3 amino acids: CASSSKGLAGESSYNEQFF. The CDR3, as DNA: TGTGCCAGCAGCTCAAAGGGACTAGCGGGGGAAAGCTCCTACAATGAGCAGTTCTTC.

The V and J genes are TRBV6-5 and TRBJ1-3, with D perhaps TRBD1 (5 bases). Trimming left V 6 bases short and J 5 bases short, with 17 bases between. CDR3 length equals 15 residues. Looked up from germline, CDR1 is MNHEY and CDR2 is SVGAGI. This chain's CDR3 is CASSADRTSRNTIYF. Written as DNA, the CDR3 is TGTGCCAGCAGCGCTGACAGAACATCTCGAAACACCATATATTTT.

The chain combines TRBV11-3 with TRBJ1-2, with 9 bases that match TRBD1. Germline CDR1 reads SGHNT; CDR2 reads YENEEA. There are 20 residues in the CDR3. Unmatched junction bases numbered 20, after V lost 0 bases and J lost 6 bases. The CDR3 loop reads CASSLDRWRQGDYKIDGYTF. For the CDR3, the DNA is TGTGCCAGCAGCTTAGATAGGTGGCGACAGGGGGACTACAAGATCGATGGCTACACCTTC.

This clone appeared many times. The V and J genes are TRBV6-5 and TRBJ1-3; D is unresolved. The CDR3 runs 13 residues. Germline lookup yields CDR1 MNHEY and CDR2 SVGAGI. The V and J ends lost 7 bases and 0 bases respectively, with 7 bases between them. The CDR3 coding sequence is TGTGCCAGCACTCAAAGCTCTGGAAACACCATATATTTT. Its protein product is CASTQSSGNTIYF.

In this sample, this clone turned up once. The chain is built from TRBV11-2 and TRBJ2-3; unclear D gene. Trimming shortened V by 5 bases and J by 5 bases, and 14 bases separated the two germline ends. The CDR3 loop spans 14 amino acids. The germline V gene encodes CDR1 SGHAT and CDR2 FQNNGV. The CDR3 spells CASSPNVVGDTQYF. The CDR3 DNA follows: TGTGCCAGCAGCCCGAACGTCGTGGGAGATACGCAGTATTTT.

The chain combines TRBV27 with TRBJ2-7; the match to TRBD2 covers 12 bases. The junction had 7 bases not matched to a gene; V was cut back by 3 bases and J by 7 bases. Germline lookup yields CDR1 MNHEY and CDR2 SMNVEV (reference sequence). The CDR3 length is 15 residues. This CDR3 reads CASSFLAGGPGEQYF. In nucleotides, the CDR3 is TGTGCCAGCAGTTTTCTAGCGGGAGGGCCGGGTGAGCAGTACTTC.

This chain links TRBV7-9 with TRBJ1-3, with D unclear. This CDR3 has 16 residues. Trimming left V 1 base short and J 0 bases short, with 10 bases between. The V gene's germline CDR1 is SEHNR and CDR2 FQNEAQ (reference sequence). The CDR3 region has the DNA TGTGCCAGCAGCTTAGATTCCCCCTCCTCTGGAAACACCATATATTTT. It encodes CASSLDSPSSGNTIYF.

This chain connects TRBV19 to TRBJ2-7; 7 positions match TRBD1. The CDR3 consists of 14 residues. Trimming at V came to 5 bases and at J to 8 bases, leaving 12 bases not matched to a gene. CDR1 and CDR2 (germline): LNHDA, SQIVND (reference sequence). The CDR3 nucleotides read TGTGCCAGTAGTCGAACAGGGGCTGTTGATAAGCAGTACTTC. It yields the protein CASSRTGAVDKQYF.

The rearrangement links TRBV5-1 to TRBJ2-1, with D possibly being TRBD1 (5 bases). V was pared by 0 bases and J by 6 bases, with 25 bases between. In germline, CDR1 is SGHRS, CDR2 YFSETQ. The CDR3 is 19 amino acids. DNA for the CDR3: TGCGCCAGCAGCTTGGCGTTTTTAGGGGCCTCCGTGGTTGGCAATGAGCAGTTCTTC. It specifies CASSLAFLGASVVGNEQFF.

This clone has just one count. The genes are TRBV6-2 or TRBV6-3 and TRBJ1-2, with D possibly TRBD1 on 5 matching bases. With 2 bases removed from V and 8 bases from J, the gap between germline ends came to 9 bases. The CDR3 has 12 residues. Germline CDR1 reads MNHEY; CDR2 reads SVGEGT. CDR3 nucleotide sequence: TGTGCCAGCAGTTACGGGGGTTACGGCTACACCTTC. Translated, it gives CASSYGGYGYTF.

There are a few counts of this clone. The rearrangement joins TRBV5-4 to TRBJ2-2, with 8 bases fitting TRBD2. Germline-derived CDR1 and CDR2 are SGHNT and YYREEE (reference sequence). V shed 4 bases, J shed 6 bases, and the junction held 8 bases outside the gene matches. The CDR3 totals 15 residues. CDR3 DNA: TGTGCCAGCAGCCCGAGGGCGGGGGGCCCCGGGGAGCTGTTTTTT. Translated, it gives CASSPRAGGPGELFF.

The gene calls are TRBV2 and TRBJ1-4; 7 positions agree with TRBD1. Looked up from germline, CDR1 is SNHLY and CDR2 is FYNNEI. This CDR3 has 15 amino acids. After removal of 8 bases from V and 4 bases from J, the junction contained 10 bases not matched to a gene. CDR3 sequence reads: CASVTGTVLNEKLFF. CDR3 in DNA: TGTGCCAGCGTTACCGGGACAGTCCTTAATGAAAAACTGTTTTTT.

The CDR3 region has the DNA TGCGCCAGCAGCTTCGCCGACAGTCTAAACACCGGGGAGCTGTTTTTT. The encoded protein is CASSFADSLNTGELFF. The genes are TRBV5-1 and TRBJ2-2; D may be TRBD1 (5 bases). CDR3 length: 16 residues. V was pared by 2 bases and J by 2 bases, with 13 bases between. Germline V gene sequence: CDR1 SGHRS, CDR2 YFSETQ.

The chain recombines TRBV5-1 with TRBJ2-3; D call uncertain. The CDR3 is made up of 18 amino acids. Germline-derived CDR1 and CDR2 are SGHRS and YFSETQ. The V end lost 4 bases, the J end lost 2 bases, and 23 bases lay between the germline ends. CDR3 coding DNA: TGCGCCAGCAGCCCTCGGATCTCATCCCGAAGGGACACAGATACGCAGTATTTT. Translated: CASSPRISSRRDTDTQYF.

The chain uses TRBV7-7 and TRBJ2-1; 10 nucleotides match TRBD2. Trimming removed 3 bases from V and 6 bases from J; junction bases left unmatched: 5. This CDR3 has 15 amino acids. Germline values: CDR1 SSHAT, CDR2 FNYEAQ (reference sequence). CDR3 protein: CASSLSGGAFNEQFF. DNA of the CDR3: TGTGCCAGCAGCTTGAGCGGGGGGGCTTTCAATGAGCAGTTCTTC.

The V call is TRBV6-5, the J call TRBJ1-5, with a possible D match to TRBD1 (6 bases). CDR3 length: 15 amino acids. Germline V gene lookup returns CDR1 MNHEY and CDR2 SVGAGI. Trimming removed 0 bases at V and 7 bases at J, with 13 bases between. Here the CDR3 reads CASSYSRWGRQPQHF. The CDR3 coding sequence is TGTGCCAGCAGTTACTCGAGGTGGGGGCGACAGCCCCAGCATTTT.

CDR3 DNA: TGTGCCAGCAGCTTACTAGACTTGGGCGGGAAACTCACCGGGGAGCTGTTTTTT. The encoded protein is CASSLLDLGGKLTGELFF. The chain couples TRBV7-7 to TRBJ2-2; a weak D match, TRBD2 (6 bases). The germline V and J ends were trimmed by 2 bases and 4 bases, with 20 bases remaining between them. Germline V CDR1 and CDR2: SSHAT, FNYEAQ (reference sequence). The CDR3 has 18 amino acids. Drawing the rest from reference TRBV7-7 and TRBJ2-2, the complete variable domain is GAGVSQSPRYKVTKRGQDVTLRCDPISSHATLYWYQQALGQGPEFLTYFNYEAQPDKSGLPSDRFSAERPEGSISTLTIQRTEQRDSAMYRCASSLLDLGGKLTGELFFGEGSRLTVL.

This chain joins TRBV5-4 and TRBJ2-3, with D unresolved. The CDR3 consists of 14 residues. The V end lost 0 bases, the J end lost 2 bases, and 7 bases lay between the germline ends. Germline lookup yields CDR1 SGHNT and CDR2 YYREEE (reference sequence). CDR3 bases: TGTGCCAGCAGCTTGGACACCAACACAGATACGCAGTATTTT. Translation: CASSLDTNTDTQYF.

CDR3 sequence: CSVEDRLADYNEQFF. CDR3 DNA: TGCAGCGTTGAAGACAGACTAGCGGACTACAATGAGCAGTTCTTC. The chain is built from TRBV29-1 and TRBJ2-1, with 9 nucleotides matching TRBD2. The germline V gene has CDR1 SQVTM and CDR2 ANQGSEA. V dropped 0 bases and J dropped 3; count of bases not matched to a gene: 3. The CDR3 totals 15 residues.

J is TRBJ1-2 and V is TRBV5-1; D may be TRBD1 (6 bases). Trimming removed 0 bases from V and 13 bases from J, with 25 bases in between. Germline assignment: CDR1 SGHRS and CDR2 YFSETQ. The CDR3 extends over 16 amino acids. CDR3 coding DNA: TGCGCCAGCAGCTTGGGGGGGCAAACCATGCTAATGGCTTTCACCTTC. Amino acids: CASSLGGQTMLMAFTF.

The chain has TRBV6-5 and TRBJ2-7; 9 bases map to TRBD1. The trim removed 6 bases at V and 2 bases at J, leaving 2 bases unmatched. Germline lookup yields CDR1 MNHEY and CDR2 SVGAGI. This CDR3 comprises 13 residues. Here the CDR3 DNA reads TGTGCCAGCAGGGGGACAGGGCCCTACGAGCAGTACTTC. Amino acids: CASRGTGPYEQYF.

This clone was observed many times. The CDR3 protein is CAWSTGQGNTEAFF. The CDR3 nucleotides are TGTGCCTGGAGTACGGGACAGGGTAACACTGAAGCTTTCTTT. The chain recombines TRBV30 with TRBJ1-1; 9 nucleotides line up with TRBD1. The V and J ends lost 2 bases and 2 bases, in that order; junction bases with no gene match: 3. Germline V gene lookup returns CDR1 GTSNPN and CDR2 SVGIG (reference sequence). The CDR3 runs 14 residues.

This chain uses TRBV14 with TRBJ2-5; D not certain. The CDR3 length is 11 residues. CDR1 and CDR2 from the germline V gene are SGHDN and FVKESK. V gave up 3 bases and J gave up 7 bases, with 6 bases separating them. CDR3 sequence (DNA): TGTGCCAGCAGCCAGACCGGGACCCAGTACTTC. It yields the protein CASSQTGTQYF. The full variable domain, its missing parts supplied by reference TRBV14 and TRBJ2-5, is EAGVTQFPSHSVIEKGQTVTLRCDPISGHDNLYWYRRVMGKEIKFLLHFVKESKQDESGMPNNRFLAERTGGTYSTLKVQPAELEDSGVYFCASSQTGTQYFGPGTRLLVL.

This clone occurred a few times. The chain joins TRBV7-9 to TRBJ1-1; weak D call: TRBD1 (5 bases). This CDR3 region has 12 residues. Looked up from germline, CDR1 is SEHNR and CDR2 is FQNEAQ (reference sequence). The V and J ends lost 4 bases and 3 bases respectively, with 6 bases between them. In DNA, the CDR3 is TGTGCCAGCAGCTGGGACGACACTGAAGCTTTCTTT. This sequence encodes CASSWDDTEAFF.

The CDR3 protein is CASKWTSGGKETQYF. DNA of the CDR3: TGTGCCAGCAAATGGACTAGCGGGGGAAAAGAGACCCAGTACTTC. The chain uses TRBV6-1 and TRBJ2-5, with TRBD2 matching over 13 bases. CDR3 length: 15 residues. Germline CDR1 MNHNS, CDR2 SASEGT. V lost 7 bases and J lost 3; bases outside the gene matches: 5.

This clone has just a few counts. The CDR3 spells CASSPSGNQPQHF. As DNA, the CDR3 is TGTGCCAGCTCACCAAGTGGCAATCAGCCCCAGCATTTT. V gene TRBV18 combines with J gene TRBJ1-5; D is ambiguous. This CDR3 is 13 amino acids long. Trimming took 2 bases from V and 2 from J, leaving 4 bases between them. Germline V CDR1 and CDR2: KGHSH, LQKENI.

This clone was seen once. This chain joins TRBV5-5 and TRBJ2-2, with unresolved D. Germline-derived CDR1 and CDR2 are SGHKS and YYEKEE (reference sequence). With 3 bases removed from V and 4 bases from J, the gap between germline ends came to 19 bases. The CDR3 runs to 17 residues. The CDR3 spells CASSSRRAPVGTGELFF. Here the CDR3 DNA reads TGTGCCAGCAGCTCTAGAAGGGCACCAGTCGGCACCGGGGAGCTGTTTTTT.

The chain is built from TRBV3-1 (or the pseudogene TRBV3-2) and TRBJ2-1; 7 bases map to TRBD2. The CDR3 runs 15 residues. Germline V lookup: CDR1 LGHDT, CDR2 YNNKEL (reference sequence). The V and J ends lost 4 bases and 4 bases, in that order; junction bases with no gene match: 7. The CDR3 here is CASSPSSGAYNEQFF. CDR3 DNA sequence: TGTGCCAGCAGCCCCTCTAGCGGTGCTTACAATGAGCAGTTCTTC.